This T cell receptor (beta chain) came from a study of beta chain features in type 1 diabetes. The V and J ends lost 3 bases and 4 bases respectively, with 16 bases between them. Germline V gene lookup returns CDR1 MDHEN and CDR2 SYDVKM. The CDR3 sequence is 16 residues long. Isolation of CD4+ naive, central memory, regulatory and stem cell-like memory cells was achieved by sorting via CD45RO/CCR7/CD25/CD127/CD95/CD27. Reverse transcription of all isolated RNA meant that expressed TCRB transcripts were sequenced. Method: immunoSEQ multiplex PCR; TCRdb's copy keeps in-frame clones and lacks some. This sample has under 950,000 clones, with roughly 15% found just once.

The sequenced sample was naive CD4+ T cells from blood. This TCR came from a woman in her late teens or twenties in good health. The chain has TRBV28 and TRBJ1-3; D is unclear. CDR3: CASSFFSDLVGNTIYF. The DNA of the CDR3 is TGTGCCAGCAGTTTCTTTTCAGACTTGGTCGGAAACACCATATATTTT.